These T cell receptor beta chains were read from a single sample in a study of metastatic and nonmetastatic thyroid tumors. With MiXCR, TCRdb reprocessed the PCR reads. The sample contains tens of thousands of clones, approximately 25% of which appear only once. The source material was blood. These receptors were taken from a female donor with papillary thyroid cancer or a benign thyroid nodule (not recorded which). Some clones in this sample may be carry-over from other donors' samples. The CDR3 runs from the conserved cysteine through the conserved F or W. The order of the fields is CDR3 protein, CDR3 DNA, D gene, V gene, clone size, J gene. D genes are given only for firm matches. For some rows the clone size is stated as once, few or many, or as a class when expanded; others skip it.

CDR3 protein: CASGLGQFEAFF; CDR3 DNA: TGTGCTAGTGGTTTGGGACAGTTTGAAGCTTTCTTT; D gene: .; V gene: TRBV12-5; clone size: many; J gene: TRBJ1-1
CDR3 protein: CATSIDIFSGNTIYF; CDR3 DNA: TGTGCCACCAGCATAGACATTTTCTCTGGAAACACCATATATTTT; D gene: .; V gene: TRBV15; clone size: many; J gene: TRBJ1-3
CDR3 protein: CASRQSSGSDEQYF; CDR3 DNA: TGTGCCAGCAGACAGTCTAGCGGGAGTGACGAGCAGTACTTC; D gene: TRBD2; V gene: TRBV12-3/TRBV12-4; clone size: .; J gene: TRBJ2-7
CDR3 protein: CSASIAPGAYNSPLHF; CDR3 DNA: TGCAGTGCTAGTATTGCTCCGGGGGCCTATAATTCACCCCTCCACTTT; D gene: .; V gene: TRBV20-1; clone size: once; J gene: TRBJ1-6
CDR3 protein: CASSLAPGTAYEQYF; CDR3 DNA: TGCGCCAGCAGCTTGGCCCCCGGGACAGCCTACGAGCAGTACTTC; D gene: TRBD1; V gene: TRBV5-1; clone size: .; J gene: TRBJ2-7
CDR3 protein: CSVLLCGRDTDTQYF; CDR3 DNA: TGCAGTGTTCTTCTCTGCGGGAGGGACACAGATACTCAGTATTTT; D gene: TRBD2; V gene: TRBV20-1; clone size: .; J gene: TRBJ2-3
CDR3 protein: CASSWGGGGELFF; CDR3 DNA: TGTGCCAGCAGCTGGGGGGGCGGCGGGGAGCTGTTTTTT; D gene: .; V gene: TRBV5-6; clone size: .; J gene: TRBJ2-2
CDR3 protein: CASSYGPWGAEQYF; CDR3 DNA: TGTGCCAGCAGTTACGGTCCTTGGGGGGCCGAGCAGTACTTC; D gene: .; V gene: TRBV6-8; clone size: .; J gene: TRBJ2-7
CDR3 protein: CSAVSLAGSIGEQYF; CDR3 DNA: TGCAGTGCTGTATCTCTAGCGGGATCGATAGGCGAGCAGTACTTC; D gene: TRBD2; V gene: TRBV20-1; clone size: many; J gene: TRBJ2-7
CDR3 protein: CASSLPPVAGGSYEQYF; CDR3 DNA: TGTGCCAGCAGCTTGCCTCCCGTAGCGGGAGGAAGCTACGAGCAGTACTTC; D gene: TRBD2; V gene: TRBV5-4; clone size: many; J gene: TRBJ2-7
CDR3 protein: CAISLGAYYDQYF; CDR3 DNA: TGTGCCATCAGCTTAGGGGCCTACTACGATCAGTACTTC; D gene: .; V gene: TRBV11-2; clone size: .; J gene: TRBJ2-7
CDR3 protein: CASSLSGGNQPQHF; CDR3 DNA: TGTGCCAGCAGTTTATCCGGTGGCAATCAGCCCCAGCATTTT; D gene: .; V gene: TRBV12-3/TRBV12-4; clone size: many; J gene: TRBJ1-5
CDR3 protein: CASSVGQGGYNEQFF; CDR3 DNA: TGTGCCAGCAGCGTCGGACAGGGAGGCTACAATGAGCAGTTCTTC; D gene: TRBD1; V gene: TRBV9; clone size: many; J gene: TRBJ2-1
CDR3 protein: CSARDRAGGGYEQYF; CDR3 DNA: TGCAGTGCTAGGGACAGGGCCGGGGGCGGCTACGAGCAGTACTTC; D gene: TRBD1; V gene: TRBV20-1; clone size: medium-sized; J gene: TRBJ2-7
CDR3 protein: CASRHGVEALF; CDR3 DNA: TGTGCCAGCAGACACGGGGTTGAAGCTTTGTTT; D gene: .; V gene: TRBV6-4; clone size: few; J gene: TRBJ1-1
CDR3 protein: CASGVGSTDTQYF; CDR3 DNA: TGTGCCAGCGGGGTCGGGAGCACAGATACGCAGTATTTT; D gene: .; V gene: TRBV6-1; clone size: few; J gene: TRBJ2-3